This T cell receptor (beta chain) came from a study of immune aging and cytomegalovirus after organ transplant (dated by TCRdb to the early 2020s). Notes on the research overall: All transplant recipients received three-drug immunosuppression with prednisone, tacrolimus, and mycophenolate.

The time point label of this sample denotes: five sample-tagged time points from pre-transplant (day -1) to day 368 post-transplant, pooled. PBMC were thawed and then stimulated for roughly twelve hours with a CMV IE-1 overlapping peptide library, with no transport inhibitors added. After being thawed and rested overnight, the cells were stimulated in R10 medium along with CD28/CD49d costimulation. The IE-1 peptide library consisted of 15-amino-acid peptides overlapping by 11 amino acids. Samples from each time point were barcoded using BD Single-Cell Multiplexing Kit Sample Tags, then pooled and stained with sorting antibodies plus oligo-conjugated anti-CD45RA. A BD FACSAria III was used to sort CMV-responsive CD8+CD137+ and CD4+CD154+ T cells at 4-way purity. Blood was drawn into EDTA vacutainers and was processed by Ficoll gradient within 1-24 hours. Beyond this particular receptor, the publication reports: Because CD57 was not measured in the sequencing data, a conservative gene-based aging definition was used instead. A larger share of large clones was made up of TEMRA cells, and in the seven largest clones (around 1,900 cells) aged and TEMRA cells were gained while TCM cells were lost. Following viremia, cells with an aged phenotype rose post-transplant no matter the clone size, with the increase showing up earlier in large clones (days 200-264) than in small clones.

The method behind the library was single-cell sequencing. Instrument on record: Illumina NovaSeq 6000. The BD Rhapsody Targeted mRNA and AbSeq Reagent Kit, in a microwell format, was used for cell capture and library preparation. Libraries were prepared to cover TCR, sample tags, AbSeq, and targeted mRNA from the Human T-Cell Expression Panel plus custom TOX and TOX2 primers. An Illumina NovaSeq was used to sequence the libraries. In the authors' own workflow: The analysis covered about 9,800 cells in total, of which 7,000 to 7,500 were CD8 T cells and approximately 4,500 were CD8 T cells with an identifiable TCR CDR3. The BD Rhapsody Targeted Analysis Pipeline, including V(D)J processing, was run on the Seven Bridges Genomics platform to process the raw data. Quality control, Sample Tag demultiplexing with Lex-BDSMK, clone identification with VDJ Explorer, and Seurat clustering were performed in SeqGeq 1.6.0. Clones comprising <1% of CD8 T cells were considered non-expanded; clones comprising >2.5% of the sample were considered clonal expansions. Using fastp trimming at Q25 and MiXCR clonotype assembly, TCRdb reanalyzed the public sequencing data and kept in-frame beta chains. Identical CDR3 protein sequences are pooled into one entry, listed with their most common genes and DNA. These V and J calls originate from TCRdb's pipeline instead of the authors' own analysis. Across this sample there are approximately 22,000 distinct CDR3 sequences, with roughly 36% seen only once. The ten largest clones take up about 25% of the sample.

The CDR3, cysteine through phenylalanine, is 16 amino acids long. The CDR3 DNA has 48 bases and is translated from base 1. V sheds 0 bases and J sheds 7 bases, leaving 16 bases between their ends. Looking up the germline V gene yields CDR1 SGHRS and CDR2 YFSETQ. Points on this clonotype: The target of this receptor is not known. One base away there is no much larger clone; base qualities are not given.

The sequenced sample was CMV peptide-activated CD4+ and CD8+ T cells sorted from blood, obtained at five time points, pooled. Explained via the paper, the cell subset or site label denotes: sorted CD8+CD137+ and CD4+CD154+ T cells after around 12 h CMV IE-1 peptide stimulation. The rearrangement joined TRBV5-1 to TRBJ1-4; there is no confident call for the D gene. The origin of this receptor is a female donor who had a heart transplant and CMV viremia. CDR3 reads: CASSLAVAAEAEKLFF. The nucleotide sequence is TGCGCCAGCAGCTTGGCGGTTGCGGCTGAAGCTGAAAAACTGTTTTTT.